This TCR beta chain was captured in a study of early T cells in non-severe SARS-CoV-2 infection. About the research overall: Bulk RNA isolated from unsorted whole blood underwent sequencing; chains were not paired. Findings and limits, study-wide: CD4 and private specificities were missed by VDJdb matching, which favored anti-spike CD8 responses.

This clonotype showed up just a few times. Its antigen is undetermined. One entry per CDR3 protein, called by TCRdb with MiXCR from the 5' RACE reads. The top ten clones hold roughly 6% of a sample with tens of thousands of distinct CDR3 sequences, 12% to 15% of them seen once. This TCR was sampled from an adult who was a healthcare worker with PCR-confirmed SARS-CoV-2 infection or an uninfected control (not recorded which). The sample was whole blood.

CDR3 sequence (DNA): TGTGCCAGCAGTTATTCCTCCTACAATGAGCAGTTCTTC. Translated, it gives CASSYSSYNEQFF. The genes are TRBV6-5 and TRBJ2-1; D uncertain. Germline V gives CDR1 MNHEY, CDR2 SVGAGI. The CDR3 length is 13 residues. V lost 3 bases and J 0 bases, leaving 3 bases between the germline ends.